The 22 T cell receptor beta chains below were found in one sample sequenced in a study of blood T cell repertoires in COVID-19. Method: immunoSEQ multiplex PCR; TCRdb's copy keeps in-frame clones and lacks some. Of approximately 200,000 clones listed, about 81% are singletons. Input material: peripheral blood. The receptor set was obtained from an elderly woman with COVID-19, enrolled during active disease.

The V call is TRBV12-3 or TRBV12-4, the J call TRBJ2-2; 8 positions agree with TRBD1. V dropped 5 bases and J dropped 5; count of bases not matched to a gene: 1. The CDR3 has 13 residues. CDR3: CASSRDRTGELFF. DNA of the CDR3: TGTGCCAGCAGTCGGGACAGGACCGGGGAGCTGTTTTTT.

The chain couples TRBV10-3 to TRBJ2-3; a possible D gene is TRBD1 (6 bases). The germline V and J ends were trimmed by 0 bases and 2 bases, with 15 bases remaining between them. Germline V gives CDR1 ENHRY, CDR2 SYGVKD. The CDR3 is 17 amino acids. The CDR3 spells CAISESPTGTFTDTQYF. The CDR3 nucleotides read TGTGCCATCAGTGAGTCCCCCACAGGGACCTTCACAGATACGCAGTATTTT.

V is TRBV5-1 and J is TRBJ1-2; 8 nucleotides line up with TRBD1. Germline V gene lookup returns CDR1 SGHRS and CDR2 YFSETQ. With 4 bases clipped from V and 4 bases from J, the junction kept 6 bases outside the gene matches. The CDR3 extends over 14 amino acids. The CDR3 DNA is TGCGCCAGCAGCGCAGGACAGGGCAGCTATGGCTACACCTTC. Protein: CASSAGQGSYGYTF. The full variable domain, with the rest looked up from reference TRBV5-1 and TRBJ1-2, is KAGVTQTPRYLIKTRGQQVTLSCSPISGHRSVSWYQQTPGQGLQFLFEYFSETQRNKGNFPGRFSGRQFSNSRSEMNVSTLELGDSALYLCASSAGQGSYGYTFGSGTRLTVV.

The J gene is TRBJ2-7, the V gene TRBV5-1, with 9 nucleotides matching TRBD1. The CDR3 spans 14 residues. Looked up from germline, CDR1 is SGHRS and CDR2 is YFSETQ. V lost 4 bases and J lost 3; bases outside the gene matches: 5. Written as DNA, the CDR3 is TGCGCCAGCAGCGCCGGACAGGGGAACTACGAGCAGTACTTC. The encoded protein is CASSAGQGNYEQYF.

The rearrangement links TRBV28 to TRBJ1-3; D call uncertain. Germline V gene lookup returns CDR1 MDHEN and CDR2 SYDVKM. This CDR3 has 14 residues. The V end lost 6 bases, the J end lost 0 bases, and 9 bases lay between the germline ends. The CDR3 is CASSPQFSGNTIYF. CDR3 DNA: TGTGCCAGCAGCCCACAGTTCTCTGGAAACACCATATATTTT.

V usage is TRBV10-3 and J usage is TRBJ2-2, with TRBD1 identical over 10 bases. The CDR3 consists of 14 residues. V lost 10 bases and J lost 4; bases outside the gene matches: 6. CDR1 and CDR2 from the germline V gene are ENHRY and SYGVKD. CDR3 nucleotide sequence: TGTGCCAGCGGGACAGGGGACCTCACCGGGGAGCTGTTTTTT. Amino acid sequence: CASGTGDLTGELFF.

This clone was counted ten times or more. The chain recombines TRBV5-8 with TRBJ2-3; possible D gene TRBD1, 5 bases. CDR1 is SGHTS and CDR2 is YDEGEE in the germline V gene. The V end lost 0 bases, the J end lost 2 bases, and 10 bases lay between the germline ends. CDR3 size: 15 residues. CDR3 nucleotide sequence: TGTGCCAGCAGCTTGGCAGGGTATGACACAGATACGCAGTATTTT. This translates into CASSLAGYDTDTQYF.

This clone was counted a few times. This chain joins TRBV19 and TRBJ1-5; perhaps TRBD1 as D (6 bases). CDR3 length: 15 residues. Trimming cost V 4 bases and J 6 bases, with 16 bases left between them. The germline CDR1 and CDR2 sequences are LNHDA and SQIVND (reference sequence). The CDR3 DNA is TGTGCCAGTAGTAGGGCAGGGGATTGGGGTCAGCCCCAGCATTTT. This codes for CASSRAGDWGQPQHF.

The genes are TRBV7-8 and TRBJ1-1; possible D gene TRBD1, 6 bases. Trimming took 2 bases from V and 2 from J, leaving 9 bases between them. CDR1 is SGHVS, CDR2 FQNEAQ, per germline. CDR3 length equals 14 residues. CDR3: CASSLTGRNTEAFF. The CDR3 coding sequence is TGTGCCAGCAGCTTAACAGGGCGTAACACTGAAGCTTTCTTT.

V and J are TRBV7-2 and TRBJ2-1; D unclear. From germline, CDR1 is SGHTA and CDR2 FQGNSA. With 5 bases removed from V and 9 bases from J, the gap between germline ends came to 14 bases. The CDR3 length is 13 residues. The CDR3 DNA follows: TGTGCCAGCAGCCCGAAGGTTCCGGGTGAGCAGTTCTTC. Its protein product is CASSPKVPGEQFF. Drawing the rest from reference TRBV7-2 and TRBJ2-1, the complete variable domain is GAGVSQSPSNKVTEKGKDVELRCDPISGHTALYWYRQSLGQGLEFLIYFQGNSAPDKSGLPSDRFSAERTGGSVSTLTIQRTQQEDSAVYLCASSPKVPGEQFFGPGTRLTVL.

The chain combines TRBV7-9 with TRBJ2-1, with 7 nucleotides matching TRBD1. This CDR3 has 15 residues. Germline V gene lookup returns CDR1 SEHNR and CDR2 FQNEAQ (reference sequence). Trimming took 5 bases from V and 8 from J; bases not matched to a gene: 12. CDR3 protein: CASSPPGGPGDEQFF. The CDR3 DNA is TGTGCCAGCAGCCCCCCAGGGGGTCCTGGGGATGAGCAGTTCTTC.

J is TRBJ2-1 and V is TRBV24-1; the match to TRBD2 covers 16 bases. The CDR3 runs 15 residues. With V trimmed by 3 bases and J by 10 bases, 2 bases remained unmatched. The germline V gene has CDR1 KGHDR and CDR2 SFDVKD. CDR3 bases: TGTGCCACCAGTGATCCGGGACTAGCGGGGGGGGAGCAGTTCTTC. Residues: CATSDPGLAGGEQFF.

The CDR3 DNA follows: TGTGCCAGCAGCCAAGGAAGGTGGAACGGGAGGGCCAACAATGAGCAGTTCTTC. It yields the protein CASSQGRWNGRANNEQFF. V is TRBV3-1 (or the pseudogene TRBV3-2) and J is TRBJ2-1, with 8 bases fitting TRBD2. Germline CDR1 reads LGHDT; CDR2 reads YNNKEL (reference sequence). This CDR3 has 18 residues. V was pared by 1 base and J by 5 bases, with 13 bases of the junction left unmatched.

The genes are TRBV5-1 and TRBJ2-3, with 7 bases matching TRBD2. This CDR3 has 17 residues. V trimming: 1 base; J trimming: 5 bases; junction bases outside the gene matches: 13. Germline CDR1 and CDR2: SGHRS and YFSETQ. The CDR3 DNA is TGCGCCAGCAGCTTGAGGCTAGCGGCCCAAGGTGTAGATACGCAGTATTTT. Translated, it gives CASSLRLAAQGVDTQYF. Based on the CDR3 plus reference TRBV5-1 and TRBJ2-3, the full variable domain is KAGVTQTPRYLIKTRGQQVTLSCSPISGHRSVSWYQQTPGQGLQFLFEYFSETQRNKGNFPGRFSGRQFSNSRSEMNVSTLELGDSALYLCASSLRLAAQGVDTQYFGPGTRLTVL.

V is TRBV19 and J is TRBJ2-6; no reliable D call. The CDR3 is 15 residues long. Germline V CDR1 and CDR2: LNHDA, SQIVND (reference sequence). The V end was cut by 5 bases, the J end by 2 bases, with 10 bases between. The CDR3 sequence: CASSPYSTGANVLTF. CDR3 in DNA: TGTGCCAGTAGTCCTTATTCTACTGGGGCCAACGTCCTGACTTTC.

The rearrangement joins TRBV28 to TRBJ1-2; possibly TRBD1 for D (6 bases). The germline CDR1 and CDR2 sequences are MDHEN and SYDVKM. CDR3 length: 19 amino acids. The V gene lost 6 bases and the J gene lost 3 bases, with 29 bases spanning the gap. CDR3 protein: CASSRNLDRSILPYYGYTF. CDR3 in DNA: TGTGCCAGCAGCCGTAACCTCGACAGGTCCATTCTCCCATACTATGGCTACACCTTC.

This sequence joins TRBV3-1 (or the pseudogene TRBV3-2) and TRBJ2-3; the D is unclear. Deletions cut 1 base from V and 0 bases from J, with 14 bases between. The CDR3 covers 17 residues. Germline assignment: CDR1 LGHDT and CDR2 YNNKEL (reference sequence). CDR3 DNA sequence: TGTGCCAGCAGCCAAGGTTGGAGTACCCTTAGCACAGATACGCAGTATTTT. Translating gives CASSQGWSTLSTDTQYF.

This sequence joins TRBV19 and TRBJ2-1, with TRBD1 matching over 9 bases. J was trimmed by 7 bases and V by 4 bases; bases with no gene match: 11. The germline V gene has CDR1 LNHDA and CDR2 SQIVND (reference sequence). The CDR3 runs 16 residues. As DNA, the CDR3 is TGTGCCAGTAGTAAATGGACGGGACAGGGTTCGAATGAGCAGTTCTTC. It specifies CASSKWTGQGSNEQFF.

The rearrangement uses TRBV3-1 (or the pseudogene TRBV3-2) and TRBJ2-7, with 10 bases identical to TRBD2. J was trimmed by 0 bases and V by 4 bases; bases with no gene match: 0. Germline CDR1 and CDR2: LGHDT and YNNKEL (reference sequence). The CDR3 is made up of 14 amino acids. The CDR3, as DNA: TGTGCCAGCAGCCGACTAGCGGGCTCCTACGAGCAGTACTTC. Encoded protein: CASSRLAGSYEQYF.

The chain carries TRBV5-1 and TRBJ2-3; D call uncertain. Germline V gene data show CDR1 as SGHRS and CDR2 as YFSETQ. The CDR3 covers 13 residues. V was cut by 5 bases and J by 0 bases, with 7 bases left in between. CDR3 coding DNA: TGCGCCAGCAGGCTAGATAGCACAGATACGCAGTATTTT. Translated, it gives CASRLDSTDTQYF.

This clone was seen more than once but under ten times. This sequence joins TRBV4-2 and TRBJ1-4; 7 nucleotides match TRBD1. The ends lost 4 bases at V and 3 bases at J; junction bases unmatched: 14. Germline values: CDR1 LGHNA, CDR2 YNFKEQ. The CDR3 runs to 18 residues. CDR3 coding DNA: TGTGCCAGCAGCCGATACAGGGGCTCGAGGGTTGCTAATGAAAAACTGTTTTTT. It is translated as CASSRYRGSRVANEKLFF.

CDR3 amino acids: CSASSGITYEQYF. CDR3 DNA: TGCAGTGCTAGTAGCGGGATAACCTACGAGCAGTACTTC. The chain joins TRBV20-1 to TRBJ2-7; 8 nucleotides line up with TRBD2. Looked up from germline, CDR1 is DFQATT and CDR2 is SNEGSKA (reference sequence). CDR3 length: 13 residues. V was pared by 3 bases and J by 2 bases, with 3 bases of the junction left unmatched.